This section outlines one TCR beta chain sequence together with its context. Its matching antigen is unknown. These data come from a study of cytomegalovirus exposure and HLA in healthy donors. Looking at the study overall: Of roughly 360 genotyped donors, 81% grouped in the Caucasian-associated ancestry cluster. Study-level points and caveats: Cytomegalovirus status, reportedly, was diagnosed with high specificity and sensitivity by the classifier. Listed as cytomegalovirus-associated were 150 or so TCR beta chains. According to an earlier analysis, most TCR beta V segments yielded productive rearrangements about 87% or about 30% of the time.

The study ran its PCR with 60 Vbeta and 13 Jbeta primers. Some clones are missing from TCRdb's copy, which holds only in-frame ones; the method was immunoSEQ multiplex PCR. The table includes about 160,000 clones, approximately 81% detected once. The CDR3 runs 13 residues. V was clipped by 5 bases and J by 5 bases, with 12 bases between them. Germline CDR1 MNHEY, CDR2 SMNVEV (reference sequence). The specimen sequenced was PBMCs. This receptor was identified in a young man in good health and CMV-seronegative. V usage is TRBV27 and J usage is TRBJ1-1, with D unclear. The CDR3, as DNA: TGTGCCAGCAGTCGCCCTGAGAGGACTGAAGCTTTCTTT. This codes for CASSRPERTEAFF.